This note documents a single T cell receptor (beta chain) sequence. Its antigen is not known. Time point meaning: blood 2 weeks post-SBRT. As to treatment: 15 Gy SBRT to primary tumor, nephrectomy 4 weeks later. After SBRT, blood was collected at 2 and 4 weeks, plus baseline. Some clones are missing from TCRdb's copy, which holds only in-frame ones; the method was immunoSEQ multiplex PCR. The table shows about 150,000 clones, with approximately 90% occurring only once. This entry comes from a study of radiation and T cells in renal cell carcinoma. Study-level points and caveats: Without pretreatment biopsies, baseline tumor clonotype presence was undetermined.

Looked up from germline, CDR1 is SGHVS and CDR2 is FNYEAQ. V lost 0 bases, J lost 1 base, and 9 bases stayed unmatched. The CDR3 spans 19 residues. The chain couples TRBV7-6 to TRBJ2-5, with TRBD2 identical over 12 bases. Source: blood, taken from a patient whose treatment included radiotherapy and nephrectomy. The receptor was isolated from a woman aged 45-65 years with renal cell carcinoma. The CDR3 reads CASSLATPTSGGRQETQYF. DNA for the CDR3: TGTGCCAGCAGCTTAGCAACCCCCACTAGCGGGGGGCGCCAAGAGACCCAGTACTTC.